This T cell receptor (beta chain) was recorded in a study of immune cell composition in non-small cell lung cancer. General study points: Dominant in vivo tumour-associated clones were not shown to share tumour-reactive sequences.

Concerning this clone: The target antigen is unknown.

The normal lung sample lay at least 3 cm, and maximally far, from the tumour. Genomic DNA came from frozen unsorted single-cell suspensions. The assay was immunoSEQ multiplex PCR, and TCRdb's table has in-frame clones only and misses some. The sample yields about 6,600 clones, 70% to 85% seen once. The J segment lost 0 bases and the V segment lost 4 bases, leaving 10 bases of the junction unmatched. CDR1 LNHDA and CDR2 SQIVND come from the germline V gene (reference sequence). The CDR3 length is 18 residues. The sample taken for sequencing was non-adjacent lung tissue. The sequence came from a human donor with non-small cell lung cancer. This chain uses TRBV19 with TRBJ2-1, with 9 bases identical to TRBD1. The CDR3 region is CASSKPGQGSGSYNEQFF. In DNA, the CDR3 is TGTGCCAGTAGTAAACCGGGACAGGGCAGTGGCTCCTACAATGAGCAGTTCTTC.